Below, one TCR beta chain is given with its context. Antigen specificity is unknown. Only in-frame clones appear in the TCRdb table, and some are missing; sequencing was by immunoSEQ multiplex PCR. Of approximately 170,000 clones listed, 80% to 90% are singletons. These data belong to a study of T cell responses to AZD1222 COVID-19 vaccine. Study context: Pooled together were second doses at about 4 or about 12 weeks. The study, taken as a whole, reports: Among the donors, most were white British and more were female, and clonal diversity was possibly underestimated.

The CDR3 consists of 13 residues. The germline gives CDR1 MNHEY, CDR2 SVGAGI. With 2 bases removed from V and 4 bases from J, the gap between germline ends came to 5 bases. The chain links TRBV6-5 to TRBJ2-2, with no clear D. Sequencing used peripheral blood, obtained on day 0 of AZD1222 vaccination. This TCR came from an adult in good health. The CDR3 DNA reads TGTGCCAGCAGTTACGCGGCCACCGGGGAGCTGTTTTTT. Amino acid sequence: CASSYAATGELFF.